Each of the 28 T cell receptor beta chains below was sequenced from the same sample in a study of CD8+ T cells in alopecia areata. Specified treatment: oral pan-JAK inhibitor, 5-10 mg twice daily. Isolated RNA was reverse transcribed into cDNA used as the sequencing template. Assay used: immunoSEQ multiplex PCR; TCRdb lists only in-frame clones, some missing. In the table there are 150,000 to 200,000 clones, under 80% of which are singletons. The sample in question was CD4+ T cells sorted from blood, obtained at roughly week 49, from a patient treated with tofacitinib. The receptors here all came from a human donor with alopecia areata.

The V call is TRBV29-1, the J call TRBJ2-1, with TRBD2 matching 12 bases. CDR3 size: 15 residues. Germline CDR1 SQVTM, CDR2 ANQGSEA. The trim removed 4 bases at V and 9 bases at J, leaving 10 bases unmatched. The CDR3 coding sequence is TGCAGCGTTGGTATGACTAGCGGGGGTGCTGGTGAGCAGTTCTTC. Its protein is CSVGMTSGGAGEQFF.

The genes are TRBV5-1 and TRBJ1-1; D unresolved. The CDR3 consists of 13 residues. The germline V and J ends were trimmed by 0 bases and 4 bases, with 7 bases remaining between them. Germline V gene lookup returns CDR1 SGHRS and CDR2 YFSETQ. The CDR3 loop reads CASSLGGGTEAFF. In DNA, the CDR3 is TGCGCCAGCAGCTTGGGAGGCGGCACTGAAGCTTTCTTT.

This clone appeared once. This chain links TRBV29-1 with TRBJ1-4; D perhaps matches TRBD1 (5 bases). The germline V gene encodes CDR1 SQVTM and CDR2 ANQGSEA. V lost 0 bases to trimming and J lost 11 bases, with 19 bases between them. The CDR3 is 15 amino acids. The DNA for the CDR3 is TGCAGCGTTGAAGATCAACGGGGGGGTGGATCGAAACTGTTTTTT. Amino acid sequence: CSVEDQRGGGSKLFF.

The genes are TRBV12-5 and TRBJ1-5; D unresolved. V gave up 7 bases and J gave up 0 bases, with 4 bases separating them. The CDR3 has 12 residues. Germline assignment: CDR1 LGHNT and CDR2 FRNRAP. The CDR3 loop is CASAYSNQPQHF. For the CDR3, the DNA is TGTGCTAGTGCGTATAGCAATCAGCCCCAGCATTTT.

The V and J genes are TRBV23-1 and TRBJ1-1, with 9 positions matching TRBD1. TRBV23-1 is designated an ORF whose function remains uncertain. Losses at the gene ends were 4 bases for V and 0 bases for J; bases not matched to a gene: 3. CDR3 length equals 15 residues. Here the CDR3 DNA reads TGCGCCAGCAGTCCGGGACAGGGAATGAACACTGAAGCTTTCTTT. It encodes CASSPGQGMNTEAFF.

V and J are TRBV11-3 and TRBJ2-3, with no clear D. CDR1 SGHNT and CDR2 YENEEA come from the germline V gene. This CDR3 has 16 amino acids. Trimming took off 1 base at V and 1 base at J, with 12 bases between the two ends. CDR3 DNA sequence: TGTGCCAGCAGCTTAGTAGTTCGTCCTCGCACAGATACGCAGTATTTT. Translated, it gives CASSLVVRPRTDTQYF.

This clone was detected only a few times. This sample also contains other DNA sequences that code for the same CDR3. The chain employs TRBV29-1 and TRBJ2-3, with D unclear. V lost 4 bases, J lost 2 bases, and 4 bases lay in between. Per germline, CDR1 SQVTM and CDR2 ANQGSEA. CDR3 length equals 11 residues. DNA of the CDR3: TGCAGCGTTGCCCTCACAGATACGCAGTATTTT. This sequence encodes CSVALTDTQYF.

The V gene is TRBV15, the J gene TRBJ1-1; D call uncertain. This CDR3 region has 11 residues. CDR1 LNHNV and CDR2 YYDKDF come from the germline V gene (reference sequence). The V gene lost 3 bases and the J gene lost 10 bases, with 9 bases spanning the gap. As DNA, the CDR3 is TGTGCCACCAGCAGCGGGTTGGGAGCTTTCTTT. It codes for CATSSGLGAFF.

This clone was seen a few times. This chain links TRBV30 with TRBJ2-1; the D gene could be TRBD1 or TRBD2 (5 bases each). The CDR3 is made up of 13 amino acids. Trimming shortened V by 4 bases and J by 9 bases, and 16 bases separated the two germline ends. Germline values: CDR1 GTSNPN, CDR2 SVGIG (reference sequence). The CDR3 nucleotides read TGTGCCTGGAAGGGGACCTTGGTGAGTGAGCAGTTCTTC. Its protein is CAWKGTLVSEQFF.

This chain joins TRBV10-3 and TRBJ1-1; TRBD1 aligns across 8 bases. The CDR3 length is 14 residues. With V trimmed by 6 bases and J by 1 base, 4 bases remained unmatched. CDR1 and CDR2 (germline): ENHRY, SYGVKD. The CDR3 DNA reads TGTGCCATCAGGGGGACAGGTCCGAACACTGAAGCTTTCTTT. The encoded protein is CAIRGTGPNTEAFF.

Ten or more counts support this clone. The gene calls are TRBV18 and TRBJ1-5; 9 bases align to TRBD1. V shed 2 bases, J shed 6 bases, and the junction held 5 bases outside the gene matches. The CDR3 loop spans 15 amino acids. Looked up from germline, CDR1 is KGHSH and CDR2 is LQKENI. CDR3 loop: CASSPGQGIAQPQHF. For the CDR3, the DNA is TGTGCCAGCTCACCAGGACAGGGGATCGCTCAGCCCCAGCATTTT.

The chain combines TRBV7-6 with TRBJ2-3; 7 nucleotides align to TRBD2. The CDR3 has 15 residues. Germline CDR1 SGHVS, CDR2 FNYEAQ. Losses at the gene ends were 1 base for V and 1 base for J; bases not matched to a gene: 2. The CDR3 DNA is TGTGCCAGCAGCTTAGGTACTAGCGGCACAGATACGCAGTATTTT. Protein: CASSLGTSGTDTQYF.

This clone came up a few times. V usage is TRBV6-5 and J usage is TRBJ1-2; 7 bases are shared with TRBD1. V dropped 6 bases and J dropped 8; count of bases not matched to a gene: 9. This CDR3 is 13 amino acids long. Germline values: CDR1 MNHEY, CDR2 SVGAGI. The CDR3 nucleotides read TGTGCCAGCAGAAGACAGGGCCGAGGGGGCTACACCTTC. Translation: CASRRQGRGGYTF.

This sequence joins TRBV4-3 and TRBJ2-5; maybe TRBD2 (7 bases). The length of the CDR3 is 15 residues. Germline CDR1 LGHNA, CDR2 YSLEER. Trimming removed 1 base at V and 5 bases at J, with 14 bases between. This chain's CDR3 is CASSQAGGGGETQYF. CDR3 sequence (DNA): TGCGCCAGCAGCCAAGCTGGAGGGGGAGGGGAGACCCAGTACTTC.

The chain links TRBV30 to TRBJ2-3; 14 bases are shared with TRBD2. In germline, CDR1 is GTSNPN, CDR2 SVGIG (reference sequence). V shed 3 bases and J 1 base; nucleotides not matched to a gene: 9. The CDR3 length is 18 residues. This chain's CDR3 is CAWSQPRLAGGRTDTQYF. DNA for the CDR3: TGTGCCTGGAGCCAACCTCGACTAGCGGGGGGGCGCACAGATACGCAGTATTTT.

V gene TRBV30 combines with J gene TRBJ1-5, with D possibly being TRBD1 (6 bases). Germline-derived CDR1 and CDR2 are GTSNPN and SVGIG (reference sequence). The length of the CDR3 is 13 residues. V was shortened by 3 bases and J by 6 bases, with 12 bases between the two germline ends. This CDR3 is CAWSGQQAQPQHF. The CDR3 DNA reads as TGTGCCTGGAGCGGACAGCAGGCTCAGCCCCAGCATTTT.

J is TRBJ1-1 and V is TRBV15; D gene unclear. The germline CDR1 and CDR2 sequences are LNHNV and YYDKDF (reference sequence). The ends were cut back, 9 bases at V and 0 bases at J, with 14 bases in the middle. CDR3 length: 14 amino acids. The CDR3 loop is CATGSAQLNTEAFF. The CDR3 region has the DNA TGTGCCACGGGGTCGGCCCAGCTGAACACTGAAGCTTTCTTT.

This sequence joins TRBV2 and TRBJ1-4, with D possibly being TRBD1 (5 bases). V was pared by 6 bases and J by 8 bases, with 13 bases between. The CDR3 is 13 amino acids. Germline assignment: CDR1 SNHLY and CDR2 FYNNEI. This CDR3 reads CASRGGAGEKLFF. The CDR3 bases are TGTGCCAGCAGGGGTGGGGCAGGAGAAAAACTGTTTTTT.

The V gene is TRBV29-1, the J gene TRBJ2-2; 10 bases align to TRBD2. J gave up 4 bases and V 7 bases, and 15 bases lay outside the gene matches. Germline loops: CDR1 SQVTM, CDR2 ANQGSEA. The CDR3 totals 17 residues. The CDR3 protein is CSATRPAGGPGTGELFF. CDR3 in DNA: TGCAGCGCGACCCGACCAGCGGGGGGGCCGGGCACCGGGGAGCTGTTTTTT.

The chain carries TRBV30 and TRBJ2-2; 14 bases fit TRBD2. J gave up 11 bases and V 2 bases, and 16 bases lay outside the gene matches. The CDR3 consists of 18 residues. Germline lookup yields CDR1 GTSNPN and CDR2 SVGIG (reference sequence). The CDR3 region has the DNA TGTGCCTGGAGTCCGGGACTAGCGGGGGCCTTTTCAGTTGGCGAGCTGTTTTTT. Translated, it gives CAWSPGLAGAFSVGELFF.

This chain's CDR3 is CASSYLGQGNSPLHF. CDR3 DNA: TGTGCCAGCAGTTACCTAGGACAGGGGAACTCACCCCTCCACTTT. The genes are TRBV6-5 and TRBJ1-6; 9 bases fit TRBD1. This CDR3 is built from 15 residues. Germline loops: CDR1 MNHEY, CDR2 SVGAGI. Trimming cost V 2 bases and J 10 bases; bases outside gene matches: 6.

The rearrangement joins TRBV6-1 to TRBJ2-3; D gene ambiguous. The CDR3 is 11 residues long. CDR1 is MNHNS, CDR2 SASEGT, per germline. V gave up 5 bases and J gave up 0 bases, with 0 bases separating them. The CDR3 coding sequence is TGTGCCAGCAGTAGCACAGATACGCAGTATTTT. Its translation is CASSSTDTQYF.

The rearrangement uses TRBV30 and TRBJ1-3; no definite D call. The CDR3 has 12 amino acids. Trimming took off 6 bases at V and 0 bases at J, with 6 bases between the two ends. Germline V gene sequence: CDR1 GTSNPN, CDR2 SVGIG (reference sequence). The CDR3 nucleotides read TGTGCCTGTAAGAACTCTGGAAACACCATATATTTT. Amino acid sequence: CACKNSGNTIYF.

In nucleotides, the CDR3 is TGCAGCGTTCAGTTGAACACTGAAGCTTTCTTT. Residues: CSVQLNTEAFF. The genes are TRBV29-1 and TRBJ1-1; D uncertain. Germline assignment: CDR1 SQVTM and CDR2 ANQGSEA. V shed 5 bases and J shed 0 bases, with 4 bases lying between them. The CDR3 runs 11 residues.

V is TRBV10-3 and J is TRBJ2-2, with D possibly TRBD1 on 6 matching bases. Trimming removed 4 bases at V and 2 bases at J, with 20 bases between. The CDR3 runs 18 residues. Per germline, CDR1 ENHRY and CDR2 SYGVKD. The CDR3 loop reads CAISGSTGHPTNTGELFF. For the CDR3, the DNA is TGTGCCATCAGTGGATCTACGGGACACCCAACTAACACCGGGGAGCTGTTTTTT.

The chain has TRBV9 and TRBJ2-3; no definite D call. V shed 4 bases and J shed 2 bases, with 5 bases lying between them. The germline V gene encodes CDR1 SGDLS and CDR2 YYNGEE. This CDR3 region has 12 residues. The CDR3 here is CASSYNTDTQYF. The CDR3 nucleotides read TGTGCCAGCAGCTACAACACAGATACGCAGTATTTT.

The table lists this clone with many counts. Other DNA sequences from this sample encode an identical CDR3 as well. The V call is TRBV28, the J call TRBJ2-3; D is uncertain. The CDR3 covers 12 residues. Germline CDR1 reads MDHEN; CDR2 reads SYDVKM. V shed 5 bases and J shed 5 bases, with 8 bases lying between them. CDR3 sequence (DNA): TGTGCCAGCAGTCTACGCGGAGATACGCAGTATTTT. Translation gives CASSLRGDTQYF.

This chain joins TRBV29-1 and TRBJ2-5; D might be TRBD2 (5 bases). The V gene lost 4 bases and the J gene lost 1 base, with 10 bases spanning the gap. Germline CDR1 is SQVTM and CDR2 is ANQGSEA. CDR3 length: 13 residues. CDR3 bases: TGCAGCGTTGCGGGGTCACCCCAAGAGACCCAGTACTTC. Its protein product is CSVAGSPQETQYF.